This T cell receptor (beta chain) was sequenced during a study of post-analysis software for immune sequencing data. Study findings and constraints: Among 4 or 5 TRBV segments more frequent in patients than controls were TRBV5-6, TRBV5-1 and TRBV20-1.

The CDR3 contains 16 residues. V trimming: 3 bases; J trimming: 2 bases; junction bases outside the gene matches: 9. CDR1 is SGHRS, CDR2 YFSETQ, per germline. The TCR beta cDNA libraries carried unique molecular identifiers. TCRdb called the PCR reads again in MiXCR, with one record for every CDR3 protein. This table has 800,000 to 950,000 distinct CDR3 sequences, approximately 50% appearing once. Turning to this clonotype: As yet, its antigen is unknown.

The V gene is TRBV5-1, the J gene TRBJ2-3; TRBD2 agrees at 7 bases. The sample was blood. The TCR was taken from a girl aged 10-17 years with multiple sclerosis. The CDR3 loop is CASSSGGSRITDTQYF. CDR3 bases: TGCGCCAGCAGCTCGGGAGGCTCCAGAATCACAGATACGCAGTATTTT.